This T cell receptor beta chain originates from a study of T cell clonality in common variable immunodeficiency. This clone was seen repeatedly, ten times or more. The read finishes 3 residues shy of the CDR3 end, and the germline J gene is used to complete it. V lost 5 bases to trimming and J lost 5 bases, with 13 bases between them. The CDR3 spans 13 residues. Germline assignment: CDR1 SGHTA and CDR2 FQGNSA. Clones were read by immunoSEQ multiplex PCR, and TCRdb kept only the in-frame ones, dropping some. This repertoire holds approximately 57,000 clones, and none appear only once. The source is a person between 18 and 69 years old in good health. The sample consisted of peripheral blood mononuclear cells. The rearrangement joins TRBV7-2 to TRBJ2-7; D perhaps matches TRBD2 (6 bases). CDR3 DNA (partial): TGTGCCAGCAGCCCCCACGGAGGGGACGAG. It translates to CASSPHGGDE. The entire CDR3 protein reads CASSPHGGDEQYF.